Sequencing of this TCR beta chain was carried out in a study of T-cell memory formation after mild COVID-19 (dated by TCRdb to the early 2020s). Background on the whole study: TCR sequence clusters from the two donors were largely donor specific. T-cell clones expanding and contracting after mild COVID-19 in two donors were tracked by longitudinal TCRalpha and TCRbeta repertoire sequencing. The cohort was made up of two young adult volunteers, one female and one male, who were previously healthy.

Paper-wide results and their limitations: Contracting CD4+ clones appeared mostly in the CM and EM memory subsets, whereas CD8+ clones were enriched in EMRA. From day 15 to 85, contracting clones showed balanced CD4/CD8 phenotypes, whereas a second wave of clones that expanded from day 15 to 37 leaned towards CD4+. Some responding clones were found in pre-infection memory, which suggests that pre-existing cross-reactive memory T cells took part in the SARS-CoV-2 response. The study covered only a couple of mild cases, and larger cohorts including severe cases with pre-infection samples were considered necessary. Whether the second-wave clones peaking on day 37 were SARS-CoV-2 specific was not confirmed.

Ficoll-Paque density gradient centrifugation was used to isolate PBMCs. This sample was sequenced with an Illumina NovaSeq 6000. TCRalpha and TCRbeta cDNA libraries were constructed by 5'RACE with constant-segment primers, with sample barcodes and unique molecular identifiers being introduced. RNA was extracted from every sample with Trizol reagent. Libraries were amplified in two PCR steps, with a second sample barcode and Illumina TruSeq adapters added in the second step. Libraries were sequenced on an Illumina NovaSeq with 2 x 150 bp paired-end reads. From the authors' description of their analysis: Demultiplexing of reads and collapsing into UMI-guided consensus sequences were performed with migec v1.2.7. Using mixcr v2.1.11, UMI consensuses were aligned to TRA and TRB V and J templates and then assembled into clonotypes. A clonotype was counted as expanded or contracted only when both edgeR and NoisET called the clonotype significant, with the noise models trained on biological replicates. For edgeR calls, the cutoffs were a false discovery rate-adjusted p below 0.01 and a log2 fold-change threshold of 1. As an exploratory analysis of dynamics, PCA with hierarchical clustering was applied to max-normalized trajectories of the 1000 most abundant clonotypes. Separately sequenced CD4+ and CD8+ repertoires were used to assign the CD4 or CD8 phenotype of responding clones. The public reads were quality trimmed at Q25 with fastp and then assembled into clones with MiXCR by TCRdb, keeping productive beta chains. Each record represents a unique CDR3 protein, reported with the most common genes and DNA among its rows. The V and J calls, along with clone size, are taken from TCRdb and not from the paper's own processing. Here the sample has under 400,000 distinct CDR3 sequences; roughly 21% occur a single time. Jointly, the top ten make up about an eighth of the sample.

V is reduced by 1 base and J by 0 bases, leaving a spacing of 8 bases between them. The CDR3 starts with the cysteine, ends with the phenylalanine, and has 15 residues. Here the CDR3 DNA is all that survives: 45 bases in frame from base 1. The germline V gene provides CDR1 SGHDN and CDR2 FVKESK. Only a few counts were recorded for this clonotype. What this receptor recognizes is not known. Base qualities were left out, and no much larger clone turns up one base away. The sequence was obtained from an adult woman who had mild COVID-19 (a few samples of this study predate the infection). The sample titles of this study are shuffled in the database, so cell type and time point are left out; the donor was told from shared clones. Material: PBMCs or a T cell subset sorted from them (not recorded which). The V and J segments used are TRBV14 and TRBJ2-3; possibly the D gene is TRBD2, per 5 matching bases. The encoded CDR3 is CASSQAAGSTDTQYF. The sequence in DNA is TGTGCCAGCAGCCAAGCCGCGGGCAGCACAGATACGCAGTATTTT.